Listed here are 27 T cell receptor beta chains from one sample, sequenced in a study of CD8+ T cells in alopecia areata. cDNA prepared by RNA extraction and subsequent reverse transcription served as the template for sequencing. The method was immunoSEQ multiplex PCR; TCRdb's version includes in-frame clones alone and lacks a portion of them. The sample includes about 180,000 clones, about 72% of them seen just once. The specimen was CD8+ T cells sorted from blood, collected at week 0. The receptors come from a human donor with alopecia areata.

The rearrangement links TRBV13 to TRBJ2-3, with 7 bases identical to TRBD2. The CDR3 totals 15 residues. The ends lost 7 bases at V and 4 bases at J; junction bases unmatched: 11. The germline CDR1 and CDR2 sequences are PRHDT and FYEKMQ (reference sequence). The CDR3 protein is CASIQSGTIADTQYF. The CDR3 bases are TGTGCCAGCATCCAAAGCGGGACTATCGCAGATACGCAGTATTTT.

This clone was seen only a few times. The chain links TRBV27 to TRBJ1-2; tentatively, D is TRBD1 (6 bases). The CDR3 loop spans 15 amino acids. V dropped 5 bases and J dropped 4 bases, with 17 bases sitting between them. Germline CDR1 is MNHEY and CDR2 is SMNVEV (reference sequence). This CDR3 reads CASSTHRGHSYGYTF. The CDR3 region has the DNA TGTGCCAGCAGTACTCATCGGGGGCATTCCTATGGCTACACCTTC.

This clone was recorded only once. J is TRBJ1-1 and V is TRBV7-8; D possibly corresponds to TRBD1 (6 bases). Trimming shortened V by 7 bases and J by 4 bases, and 13 bases separated the two germline ends. CDR3 length equals 13 residues. CDR1 and CDR2 from the germline V gene are SGHVS and FQNEAQ. CDR3 bases: TGTGCCAGCACCAGGACAGACCTCACTGAAGCTTTCTTT. This encodes CASTRTDLTEAFF.

Details on this clone: The junction differs from germline at one of its ends, possibly a read error. The chain combines TRBV4-1 with TRBJ1-5; D is unclear. This CDR3 has 13 residues. CDR1 is MGHRA and CDR2 is YSYEKL in the germline V gene. As DNA, the CDR3 is TGTGCCAGCAGCCAAGGAGCTAGGCAGCCCCAGCATTTT. Amino acid sequence: CASSQGARQPQHF.

This clone came up a few times. This rearrangement joins TRBV9 to TRBJ1-2; TRBD1 might be the D (6 bases). V lost 3 bases to trimming and J lost 5 bases, with 14 bases between them. The CDR3 extends over 14 amino acids. The germline CDR1 and CDR2 sequences are SGDLS and YYNGEE. The CDR3 is CASSASGGAYGYTF. CDR3 DNA sequence: TGTGCCAGCAGCGCGAGCGGGGGCGCTTATGGCTACACCTTC.

This sequence joins TRBV5-1 and TRBJ1-4; tentative D call: TRBD1 (6 bases). Germline CDR1 reads SGHRS; CDR2 reads YFSETQ. V was shortened by 1 base and J by 12 bases, with 16 bases between the two germline ends. CDR3 length: 14 residues. This CDR3 reads CASSLRTAPEELFF. CDR3 DNA: TGCGCCAGCAGCTTGCGGACAGCGCCAGAGGAACTGTTTTTT.

This sequence joins TRBV11-2 and TRBJ2-5, with D possibly matching TRBD1 (5 bases). The V gene's germline CDR1 is SGHAT and CDR2 FQNNGV. V dropped 2 bases and J dropped 1 base, with 11 bases sitting between them. The length of the CDR3 is 15 residues. Written as DNA, the CDR3 is TGTGCCAGCAGCTTAACTCAGGGTCCCCAAGAGACCCAGTACTTC. Encoded protein: CASSLTQGPQETQYF.

This clone was picked up one time. The V and J genes are TRBV27 and TRBJ2-1, with 8 bases fitting TRBD1. CDR1 is MNHEY, CDR2 SMNVEV, per germline (reference sequence). There are 14 residues in the CDR3. Trimming cost V 5 bases and J 7 bases; bases outside gene matches: 7. The CDR3 loop is CASSRTGSVNEQFF. CDR3 bases: TGTGCCAGCAGTCGGACAGGGTCGGTAAATGAGCAGTTCTTC.

The chain carries TRBV7-9 and TRBJ2-3, with D perhaps assigned TRBD1 or TRBD2 (5 bases each). Germline V lookup: CDR1 SEHNR, CDR2 FQNEAQ (reference sequence). The CDR3 has 15 residues. V shed 2 bases and J shed 6 bases, with 15 bases lying between them. The CDR3 coding sequence is TGTGCCAGCAGCTTAAGGGACGCCGACGAGGATACGCAGTATTTT. Its protein product is CASSLRDADEDTQYF.

This chain connects TRBV6-1 to TRBJ2-3, with D perhaps matching TRBD2 (6 bases). V gave up 2 bases and J gave up 3 bases, with 12 bases separating them. In germline, CDR1 is MNHNS, CDR2 SASEGT. This CDR3 comprises 15 residues. The CDR3 sequence: CASSEMASVTDTQYF. The CDR3 region has the DNA TGTGCCAGCAGTGAAATGGCTAGCGTAACAGATACGCAGTATTTT.

The CDR3 here is CSVEWTGYEQFF. The CDR3 region has the DNA TGCAGCGTCGAATGGACTGGATATGAGCAGTTCTTC. The chain couples TRBV29-1 to TRBJ2-1; perhaps TRBD2 as D (5 bases). The ends were cut back, 6 bases at V and 8 bases at J, with 14 bases in the middle. This CDR3 is built from 12 residues. Germline-derived CDR1 and CDR2 are SQVTM and ANQGSEA.

The J gene is TRBJ2-6, the V gene TRBV6-1; 8 bases align to TRBD1. This CDR3 contains 18 residues. Germline V gene lookup returns CDR1 MNHNS and CDR2 SASEGT. J was trimmed by 1 base and V by 3 bases; bases with no gene match: 8. CDR3 sequence (DNA): TGTGCCAGCAGTGACTGGACAGGGATTACTTCTGGGGCCAACGTCCTGACTTTC. Protein product: CASSDWTGITSGANVLTF.

The chain is built from TRBV2 and TRBJ1-6, with TRBD1 matching over 8 bases. The CDR3 runs 14 residues. V lost 9 bases and J lost 8; bases outside the gene matches: 9. Germline loops: CDR1 SNHLY, CDR2 FYNNEI. The CDR3 protein is CARKDRVPYSPLHF. CDR3 DNA: TGTGCCAGGAAGGACAGGGTTCCTTATTCACCCCTCCACTTT.

For the CDR3, the DNA is TGCGCCAGCAGCCAAGGGCCAGGGGTGAGCAATCAGCCCCAGCATTTT. Residues: CASSQGPGVSNQPQHF. This sequence joins TRBV4-1 and TRBJ1-5; D is possibly TRBD1 (6 bases). The CDR3 covers 16 residues. The germline V and J ends were trimmed by 1 base and 1 base, with 11 bases remaining between them. Per the germline V gene, CDR1 is MGHRA and CDR2 is YSYEKL.

The V and J genes are TRBV29-1 and TRBJ2-3; 12 positions match TRBD2. The germline gives CDR1 SQVTM, CDR2 ANQGSEA. The CDR3 spans 17 residues. V was clipped by 1 base and J by 5 bases; unmatched bases: 10. The CDR3, as DNA: TGCAGCGTTGAAGGGGTTCTAGCGGGGGGGCCTAAAGATACGCAGTATTTT. Its translation: CSVEGVLAGGPKDTQYF.

The V gene is TRBV13, the J gene TRBJ1-4; D is unclear. The V end lost 4 bases, the J end lost 0 bases, and 9 bases lay between the germline ends. This CDR3 comprises 15 residues. In germline, CDR1 is PRHDT, CDR2 FYEKMQ (reference sequence). Here the CDR3 reads CASSSRPATNEKLFF. The CDR3, as DNA: TGTGCCAGCAGCTCCCGCCCCGCAACTAATGAAAAACTGTTTTTT.

V gene TRBV11-2 combines with J gene TRBJ2-1, with D possibly matching TRBD2 (5 bases). This CDR3 spans 15 amino acids. CDR1 SGHAT and CDR2 FQNNGV come from the germline V gene. V shed 5 bases and J shed 7 bases, with 18 bases lying between them. The chain's CDR3 is CASSSGLFRRNEQFF. DNA of the CDR3: TGTGCCAGCAGCAGCGGCCTTTTCCGGAGGAATGAGCAGTTCTTC.

J is TRBJ2-1 and V is TRBV7-6; D possibly uses TRBD1 or TRBD2 (5 bases each). The CDR3 runs to 15 residues. Trimming pared 1 base from V and 6 bases from J, leaving 13 bases between. CDR1 SGHVS and CDR2 FNYEAQ come from the germline V gene. The CDR3 DNA reads as TGTGCCAGCAGCTTAGGGCAGTATGGGACCAATGAGCAGTTCTTC. Protein sequence: CASSLGQYGTNEQFF.

Worth noting for this clone: The sample carries other DNA sequences with the same CDR3. This chain connects TRBV27 to TRBJ1-5, with 9 bases matching TRBD1. CDR1 MNHEY and CDR2 SMNVEV come from the germline V gene (reference sequence). There are 14 residues in the CDR3. The V gene end was trimmed by 5 bases and the J gene end by 4 bases; junction bases not matched to a gene: 3. The CDR3 DNA reads as TGTGCCAGCAGTCCCGACAGGGGGAATCAGCCCCAGCATTTT. Its translation is CASSPDRGNQPQHF.

V is TRBV27 and J is TRBJ2-3, with D uncertain. Trimming shortened V by 3 bases and J by 6 bases, and 10 bases separated the two germline ends. Germline V gives CDR1 MNHEY, CDR2 SMNVEV (reference sequence). This CDR3 is 13 amino acids long. The CDR3 protein is CASSFKRWDTQYF. CDR3 nucleotide sequence: TGTGCCAGCAGTTTTAAGCGTTGGGATACGCAGTATTTT.

Only a few counts were recorded for this clone. This CDR3 is CATSGWTGGGETQYF. CDR3 coding DNA: TGTGCCACCAGCGGATGGACAGGAGGAGGAGAGACCCAGTACTTC. The rearrangement uses TRBV15 and TRBJ2-5, with 7 bases identical to TRBD1. Per the germline V gene, CDR1 is LNHNV and CDR2 is YYDKDF (reference sequence). V gave up 5 bases and J gave up 4 bases; unmatched junction bases: 10. The CDR3 runs to 15 residues.

The chain's CDR3 is CASSQVTGASNEQFF. The CDR3 DNA reads as TGTGCCAGCAGCCAAGTGACAGGGGCCAGCAATGAGCAGTTCTTC. The chain carries TRBV4-2 and TRBJ2-1; 8 bases agree with TRBD1. There are 15 residues in the CDR3. Germline V gene sequence: CDR1 LGHNA, CDR2 YNFKEQ. V lost 1 base to trimming and J lost 6 bases; unmatched junction nucleotides: 5.

This clone appeared once. This sequence joins TRBV4-1 and TRBJ1-6; 10 bases map to TRBD1. Germline CDR1 and CDR2: MGHRA and YSYEKL. The CDR3 contains 16 residues. V was clipped by 0 bases and J by 9 bases; unmatched bases: 5. In DNA, the CDR3 is TGCGCCAGCAGCCAAGAGGGACAGGGGATCGGTTCACCCCTCCACTTT. Translation gives CASSQEGQGIGSPLHF.

This clone appeared a few times. The chain has TRBV7-7 and TRBJ2-5; TRBD2 matches 8 bases. Trimming removed 1 base from V and 4 bases from J; junction bases left unmatched: 8. Germline loops: CDR1 SSHAT, CDR2 FNYEAQ (reference sequence). This CDR3 is 16 amino acids long. Written as DNA, the CDR3 is TGTGCCAGCAGCTTAGAACTAGCGGAGATAGGAGAGACCCAGTACTTC. Protein: CASSLELAEIGETQYF.

The V gene is TRBV5-1, the J gene TRBJ2-3; unclear D gene. Germline CDR1 reads SGHRS; CDR2 reads YFSETQ. The CDR3 has 15 amino acids. V gave up 2 bases and J gave up 6 bases, with 16 bases separating them. The CDR3 sequence is CASSFSPGRNDTQYF. CDR3 nucleotides: TGCGCCAGCAGCTTTTCCCCGGGTAGGAATGATACGCAGTATTTT.

This clone came up a few times. The chain carries TRBV25-1 and TRBJ1-1; D is perhaps TRBD1 (6 bases). Trimming shortened V by 4 bases and J by 8 bases, and 14 bases separated the two germline ends. The CDR3 is 13 residues long. The germline V gene has CDR1 MGHDK and CDR2 SYGVNS. The CDR3 sequence is CASSVSGEREAFF. CDR3 nucleotide sequence: TGTGCCAGCAGTGTTTCAGGGGAAAGGGAAGCTTTCTTT.

This clone was seen more than once but under ten times. The chain joins TRBV13 to TRBJ1-6; 7 bases are shared with TRBD1. This CDR3 region has 16 residues. The V and J ends lost 6 bases and 5 bases, in that order; junction bases with no gene match: 10. The germline V gene has CDR1 PRHDT and CDR2 FYEKMQ (reference sequence). The CDR3 protein is CASREWGGQNNSPLHF. The CDR3 DNA sequence: TGTGCCAGCAGAGAATGGGGGGGACAGAATAATTCACCCCTCCACTTT.